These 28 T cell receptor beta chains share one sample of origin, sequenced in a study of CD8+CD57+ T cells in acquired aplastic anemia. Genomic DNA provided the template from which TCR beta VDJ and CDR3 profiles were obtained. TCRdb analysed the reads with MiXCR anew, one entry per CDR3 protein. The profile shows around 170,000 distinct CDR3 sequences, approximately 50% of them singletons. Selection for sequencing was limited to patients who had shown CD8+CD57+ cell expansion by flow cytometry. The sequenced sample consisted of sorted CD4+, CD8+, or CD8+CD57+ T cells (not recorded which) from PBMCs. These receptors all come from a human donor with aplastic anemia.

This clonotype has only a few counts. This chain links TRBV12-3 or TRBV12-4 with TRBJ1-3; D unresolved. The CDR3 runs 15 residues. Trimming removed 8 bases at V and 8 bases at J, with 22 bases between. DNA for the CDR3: TGTGCCAGCTCCACCCTCGGCCTGTATTGGCACACCATATATTTT. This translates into CASSTLGLYWHTIYF.

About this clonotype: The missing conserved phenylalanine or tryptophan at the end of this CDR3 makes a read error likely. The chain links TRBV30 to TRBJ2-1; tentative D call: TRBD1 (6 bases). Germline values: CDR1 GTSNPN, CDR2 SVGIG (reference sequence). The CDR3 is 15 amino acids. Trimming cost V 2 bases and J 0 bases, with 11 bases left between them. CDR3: CAWSLQGISYNEQFS. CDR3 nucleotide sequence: TGTGCCTGGAGTCTACAGGGTATCTCCTACAATGAGCAGTTCTCC.

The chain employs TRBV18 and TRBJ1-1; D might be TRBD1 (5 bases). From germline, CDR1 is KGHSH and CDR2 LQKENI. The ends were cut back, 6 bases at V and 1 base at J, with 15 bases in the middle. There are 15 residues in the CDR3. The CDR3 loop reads CASSAGHSPNTEAFF. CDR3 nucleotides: TGTGCCAGCTCCGCAGGGCACAGTCCGAACACTGAAGCTTTCTTT.

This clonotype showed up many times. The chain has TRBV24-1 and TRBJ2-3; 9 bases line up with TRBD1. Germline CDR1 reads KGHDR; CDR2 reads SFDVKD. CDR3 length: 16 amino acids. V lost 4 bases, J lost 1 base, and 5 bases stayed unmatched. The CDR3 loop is CATSEGTGLGTDTQYF. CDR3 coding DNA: TGTGCCACCAGTGAGGGGACAGGGTTGGGCACAGATACGCAGTATTTT.

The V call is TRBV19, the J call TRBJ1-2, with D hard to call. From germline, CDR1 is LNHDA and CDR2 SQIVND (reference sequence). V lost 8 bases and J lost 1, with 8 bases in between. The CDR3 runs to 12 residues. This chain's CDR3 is CASLNDNYGYTF. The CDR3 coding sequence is TGTGCCAGTCTAAACGATAACTATGGCTACACCTTC.

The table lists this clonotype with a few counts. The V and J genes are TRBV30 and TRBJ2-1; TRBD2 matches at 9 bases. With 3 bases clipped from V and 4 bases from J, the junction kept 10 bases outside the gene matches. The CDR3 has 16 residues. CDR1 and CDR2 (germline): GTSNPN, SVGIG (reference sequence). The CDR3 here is CAWSGTSRVYYNEQFF. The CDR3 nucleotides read TGTGCCTGGAGCGGGACTAGCCGAGTCTATTACAATGAGCAGTTCTTC.

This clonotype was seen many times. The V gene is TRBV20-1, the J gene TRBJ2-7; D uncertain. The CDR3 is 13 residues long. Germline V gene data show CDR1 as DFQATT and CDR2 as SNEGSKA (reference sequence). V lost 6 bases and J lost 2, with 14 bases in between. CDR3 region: CSAPTGPAYEQYF. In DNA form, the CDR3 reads TGCAGTGCCCCGACTGGTCCAGCCTACGAGCAGTACTTC.

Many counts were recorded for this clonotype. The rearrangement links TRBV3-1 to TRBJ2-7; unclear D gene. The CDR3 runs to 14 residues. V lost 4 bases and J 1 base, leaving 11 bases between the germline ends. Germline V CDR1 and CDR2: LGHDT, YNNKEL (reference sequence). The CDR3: CASSPRHGSYEQYF. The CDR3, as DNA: TGTGCCAGCAGCCCTAGGCACGGGTCCTACGAGCAGTACTTC.

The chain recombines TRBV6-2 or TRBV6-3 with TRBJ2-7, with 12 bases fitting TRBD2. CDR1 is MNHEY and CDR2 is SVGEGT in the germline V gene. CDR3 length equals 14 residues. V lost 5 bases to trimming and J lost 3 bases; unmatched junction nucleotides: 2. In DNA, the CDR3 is TGTGCCAGCAGTAGGACTAGCGGGAACTACGAGCAGTACTTC. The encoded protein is CASSRTSGNYEQYF.

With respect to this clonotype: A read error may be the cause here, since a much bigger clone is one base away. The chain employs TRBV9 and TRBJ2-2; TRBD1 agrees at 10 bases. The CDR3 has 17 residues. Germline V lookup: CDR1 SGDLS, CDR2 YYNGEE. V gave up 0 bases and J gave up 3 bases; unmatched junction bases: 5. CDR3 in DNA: TGTGCCAGCAGCGTAGCTGGGACAGGGGTGTACACCGGGGAGCTGTTTTTT. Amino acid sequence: CASSVAGTGVYTGELFF.

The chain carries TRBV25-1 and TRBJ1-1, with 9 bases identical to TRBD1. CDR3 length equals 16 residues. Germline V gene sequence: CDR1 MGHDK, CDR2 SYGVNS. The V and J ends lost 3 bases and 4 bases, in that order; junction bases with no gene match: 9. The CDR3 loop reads CASSDLGQGWGTEAFF. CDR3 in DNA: TGTGCCAGCAGTGACTTGGGACAGGGATGGGGCACTGAAGCTTTCTTT.

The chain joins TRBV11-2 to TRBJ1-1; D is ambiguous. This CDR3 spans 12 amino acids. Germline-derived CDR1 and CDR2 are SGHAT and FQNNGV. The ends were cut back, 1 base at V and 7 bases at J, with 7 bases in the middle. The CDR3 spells CASSLGAYEAFF. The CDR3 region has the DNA TGTGCCAGCAGCTTAGGAGCGTATGAAGCTTTCTTT.

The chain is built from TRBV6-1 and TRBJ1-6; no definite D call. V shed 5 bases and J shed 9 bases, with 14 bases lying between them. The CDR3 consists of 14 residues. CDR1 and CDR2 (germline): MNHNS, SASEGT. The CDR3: CASSKTRAVSPLHF. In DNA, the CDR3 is TGTGCCAGCAGTAAGACACGGGCCGTTTCACCCCTCCACTTT.

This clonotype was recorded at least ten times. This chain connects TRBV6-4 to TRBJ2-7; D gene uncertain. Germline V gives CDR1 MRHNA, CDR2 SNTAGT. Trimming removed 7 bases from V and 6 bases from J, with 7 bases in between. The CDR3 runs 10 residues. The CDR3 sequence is CASKLREQYF. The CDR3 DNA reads TGTGCCAGCAAACTTCGCGAGCAGTACTTC.

CDR3 protein: CASSVGGGVTGDTQYF. CDR3 bases: TGTGCCAGCAGCGTAGGTGGCGGGGTCACAGGAGATACGCAGTATTTT. This sequence joins TRBV9 and TRBJ2-3; perhaps TRBD2 as D (6 bases). The V and J ends lost 0 bases and 5 bases respectively, with 16 bases between them. Germline V gene sequence: CDR1 SGDLS, CDR2 YYNGEE. There are 16 residues in the CDR3.

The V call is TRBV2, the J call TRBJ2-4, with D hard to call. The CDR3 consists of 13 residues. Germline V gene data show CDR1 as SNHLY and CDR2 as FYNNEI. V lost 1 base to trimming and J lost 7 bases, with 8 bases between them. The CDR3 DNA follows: TGTGCCAGCAGTGAAGGGCCAGGTAACATTCAGTACTTC. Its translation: CASSEGPGNIQYF.

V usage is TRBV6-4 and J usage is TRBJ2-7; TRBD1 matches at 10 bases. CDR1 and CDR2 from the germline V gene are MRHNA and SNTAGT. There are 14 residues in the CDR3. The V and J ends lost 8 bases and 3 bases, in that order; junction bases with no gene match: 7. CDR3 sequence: CASGLGQGFYEQYF. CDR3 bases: TGTGCCAGCGGCCTGGGACAGGGGTTCTACGAGCAGTACTTC.

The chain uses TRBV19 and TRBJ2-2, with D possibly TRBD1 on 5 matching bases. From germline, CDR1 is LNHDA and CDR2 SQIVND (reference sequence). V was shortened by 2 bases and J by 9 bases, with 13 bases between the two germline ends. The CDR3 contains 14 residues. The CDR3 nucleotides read TGTGCCAGTAGTATAAGCCAAGCAGGGAGGGAGCTGTTTTTT. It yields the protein CASSISQAGRELFF. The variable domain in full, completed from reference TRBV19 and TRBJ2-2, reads DGGITQSPKYLFRKEGQNVTLSCEQNLNHDAMYWYRQDPGQGLRLIYYSQIVNDFQKGDIAEGYSVSREKKESFPLTVTSAQKNPTAFYLCASSISQAGRELFFGEGSRLTVL.

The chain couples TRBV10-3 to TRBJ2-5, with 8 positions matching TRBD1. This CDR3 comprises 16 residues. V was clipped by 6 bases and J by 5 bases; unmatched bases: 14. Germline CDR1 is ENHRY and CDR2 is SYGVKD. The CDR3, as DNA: TGTGCCATCAGGAAGACAGGGGAATCGGCCGGGGAGACCCAGTACTTC. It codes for CAIRKTGESAGETQYF.

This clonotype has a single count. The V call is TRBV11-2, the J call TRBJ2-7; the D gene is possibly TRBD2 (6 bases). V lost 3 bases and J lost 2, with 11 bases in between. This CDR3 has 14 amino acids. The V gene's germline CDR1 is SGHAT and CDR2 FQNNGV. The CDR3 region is CASSFGDLTYEQYF. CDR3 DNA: TGTGCCAGCAGCTTCGGGGACTTGACCTACGAGCAGTACTTC.

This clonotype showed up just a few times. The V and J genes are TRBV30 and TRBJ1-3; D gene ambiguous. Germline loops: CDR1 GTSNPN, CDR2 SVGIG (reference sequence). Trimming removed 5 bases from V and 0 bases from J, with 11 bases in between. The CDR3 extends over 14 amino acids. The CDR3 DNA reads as TGTGCCTGGGCTACGCGGAGCTCTGGAAACACCATATATTTT. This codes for CAWATRSSGNTIYF.

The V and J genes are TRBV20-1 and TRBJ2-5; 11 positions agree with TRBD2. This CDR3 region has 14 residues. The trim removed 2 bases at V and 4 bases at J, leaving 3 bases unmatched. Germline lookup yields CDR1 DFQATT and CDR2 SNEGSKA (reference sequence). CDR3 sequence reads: CSARTSGSSETQYF. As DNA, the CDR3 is TGCAGTGCTAGAACTAGCGGGAGCTCAGAGACCCAGTACTTC.

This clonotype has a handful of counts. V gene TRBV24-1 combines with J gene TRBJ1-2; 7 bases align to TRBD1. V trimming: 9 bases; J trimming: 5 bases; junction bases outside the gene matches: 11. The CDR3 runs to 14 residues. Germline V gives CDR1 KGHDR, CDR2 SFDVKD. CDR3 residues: CATLWVGGVYGYTF. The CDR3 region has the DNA TGTGCCACCCTTTGGGTAGGGGGCGTTTATGGCTACACCTTC.

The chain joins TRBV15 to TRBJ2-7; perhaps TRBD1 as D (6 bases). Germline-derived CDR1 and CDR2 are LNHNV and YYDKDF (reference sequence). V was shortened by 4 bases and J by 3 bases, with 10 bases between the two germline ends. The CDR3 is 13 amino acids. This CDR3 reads CATSNDRSYEQYF. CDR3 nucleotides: TGTGCCACCAGCAATGACAGGAGCTACGAGCAGTACTTC.

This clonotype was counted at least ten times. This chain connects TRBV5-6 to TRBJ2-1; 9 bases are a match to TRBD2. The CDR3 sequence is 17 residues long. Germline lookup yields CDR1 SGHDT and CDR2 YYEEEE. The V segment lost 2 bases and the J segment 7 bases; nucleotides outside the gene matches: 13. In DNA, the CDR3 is TGTGCCAGCAGCTTCCGGCGGACAGCGGGAGGAAGGAATGAGCAGTTCTTC. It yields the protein CASSFRRTAGGRNEQFF.

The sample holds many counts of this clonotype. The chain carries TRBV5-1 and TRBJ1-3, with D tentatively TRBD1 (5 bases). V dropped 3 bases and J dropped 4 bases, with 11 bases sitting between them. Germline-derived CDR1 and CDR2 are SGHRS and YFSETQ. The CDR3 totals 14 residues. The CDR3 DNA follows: TGCGCCAGCAGCTCGGCGGGACGCGGAAACACCATATATTTT. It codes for CASSSAGRGNTIYF. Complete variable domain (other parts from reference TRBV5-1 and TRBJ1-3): KAGVTQTPRYLIKTRGQQVTLSCSPISGHRSVSWYQQTPGQGLQFLFEYFSETQRNKGNFPGRFSGRQFSNSRSEMNVSTLELGDSALYLCASSSAGRGNTIYFGEGSWLTVV.

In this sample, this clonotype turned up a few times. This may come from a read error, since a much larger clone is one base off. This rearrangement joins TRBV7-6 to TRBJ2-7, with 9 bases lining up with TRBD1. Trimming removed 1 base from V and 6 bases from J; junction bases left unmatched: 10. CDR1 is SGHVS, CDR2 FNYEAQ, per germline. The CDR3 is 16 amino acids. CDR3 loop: CASSLGDRGIPCEQYF. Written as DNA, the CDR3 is TGTGCCAGCAGCTTAGGAGACAGGGGGATCCCCTGCGAGCAGTACTTC.

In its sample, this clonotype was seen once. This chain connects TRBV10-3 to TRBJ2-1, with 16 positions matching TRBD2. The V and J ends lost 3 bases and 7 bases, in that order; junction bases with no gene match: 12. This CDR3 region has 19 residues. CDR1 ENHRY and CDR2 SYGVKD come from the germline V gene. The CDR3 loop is CAISERNVEGLAGGNEQFF. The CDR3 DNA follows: TGTGCCATCAGTGAACGTAACGTAGAGGGACTAGCGGGAGGGAATGAGCAGTTCTTC.